These 6 T cell receptor beta chains were all obtained from the same sample, sequenced in a study of siplizumab effects on memory and regulatory T cells. Generated by immunoSEQ multiplex PCR, the TCRdb table keeps only in-frame clones and is missing some. The sample lists just under 85,000 clones, approximately 90% occurring once. The sequenced sample was Tregs sorted from blood. Receptors were obtained from a human donor in good health.

The genes are TRBV18 and TRBJ1-1, with a possible D match to TRBD1 (6 bases). In germline, CDR1 is KGHSH, CDR2 LQKENI. The CDR3 contains 13 residues. V lost 6 bases and J lost 4, with 12 bases in between. The CDR3 DNA reads as TGTGCCAGCTCCGACGCCAGGGGCACTGAAGCTTTCTTT. It yields the protein CASSDARGTEAFF.

The chain is built from TRBV11-2 and TRBJ2-2; 8 positions match TRBD1. J was trimmed by 1 base and V by 5 bases; bases with no gene match: 9. The germline V gene encodes CDR1 SGHAT and CDR2 FQNNGV. The CDR3 spans 17 residues. For the CDR3, the DNA is TGTGCCAGCAGCGTACCCCGGACAGGGAGGAACACCGGGGAGCTGTTTTTT. Protein sequence: CASSVPRTGRNTGELFF.

This clone was counted a single time. This rearrangement joins TRBV7-2 to TRBJ2-2, with D perhaps matching TRBD2 (5 bases). This CDR3 spans 13 amino acids. Germline CDR1 and CDR2: SGHTA and FQGNSA. The V end lost 6 bases, the J end lost 4 bases, and 9 bases lay between the germline ends. CDR3 amino acids: CASRKRTTGELFF. CDR3 DNA: TGTGCCAGCAGAAAGCGGACCACCGGGGAGCTGTTTTTT. Combining the CDR3 with reference TRBV7-2 and TRBJ2-2 gives the whole variable domain GAGVSQSPSNKVTEKGKDVELRCDPISGHTALYWYRQSLGQGLEFLIYFQGNSAPDKSGLPSDRFSAERTGGSVSTLTIQRTQQEDSAVYLCASRKRTTGELFFGEGSRLTVL.

The rearrangement joins TRBV7-9 to TRBJ2-7; 7 bases map to TRBD2. The CDR3 extends over 14 amino acids. The trim removed 5 bases at V and 3 bases at J, leaving 7 bases unmatched. Germline lookup yields CDR1 SEHNR and CDR2 FQNEAQ (reference sequence). Here the CDR3 DNA reads TGTGCCAGCAGCCTCCGGGACTATGGCTACGAGCAGTACTTC. This sequence encodes CASSLRDYGYEQYF.

This chain's CDR3 is CASSRGGPMNTEAFF. CDR3 DNA sequence: TGCGCCAGCAGCCGAGGGGGACCGATGAACACTGAAGCTTTCTTT. The gene calls are TRBV4-1 and TRBJ1-1; maybe TRBD1 (6 bases). This CDR3 is 15 amino acids long. CDR1 MGHRA and CDR2 YSYEKL come from the germline V gene. V shed 4 bases and J shed 0 bases, with 12 bases lying between them.

The chain recombines TRBV15 with TRBJ1-1, with D possibly being TRBD1 (6 bases). Germline CDR1 and CDR2: LNHNV and YYDKDF (reference sequence). The V gene lost 3 bases and the J gene lost 2 bases, with 13 bases spanning the gap. CDR3 length: 15 residues. The DNA for the CDR3 is TGTGCCACCAGCAGCAGGACAGTCCCCAACACTGAAGCTTTCTTT. It translates to CATSSRTVPNTEAFF.